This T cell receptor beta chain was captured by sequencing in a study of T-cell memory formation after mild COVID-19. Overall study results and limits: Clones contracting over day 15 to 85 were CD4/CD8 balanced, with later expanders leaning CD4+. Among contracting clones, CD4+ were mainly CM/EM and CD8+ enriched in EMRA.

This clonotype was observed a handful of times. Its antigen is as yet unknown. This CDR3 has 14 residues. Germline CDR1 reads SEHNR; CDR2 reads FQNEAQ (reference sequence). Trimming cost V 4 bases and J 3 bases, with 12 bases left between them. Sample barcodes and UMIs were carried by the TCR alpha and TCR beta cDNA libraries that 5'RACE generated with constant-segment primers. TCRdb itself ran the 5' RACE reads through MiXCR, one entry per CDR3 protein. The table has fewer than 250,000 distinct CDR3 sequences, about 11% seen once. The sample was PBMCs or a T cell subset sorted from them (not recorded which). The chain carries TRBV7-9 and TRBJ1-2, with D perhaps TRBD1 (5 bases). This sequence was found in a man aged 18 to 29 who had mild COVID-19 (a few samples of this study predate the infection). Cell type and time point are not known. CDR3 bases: TGTGCCAGCAGCTGGGACCTATTTGACTATGGCTACACCTTC. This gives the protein CASSWDLFDYGYTF.